This paragraph reports one T cell receptor beta chain. Authors' analysis steps: Amplification with reference gene primers provided the estimates of nucleated cell counts. TCRdb's copy holds only in-frame clones and misses some; the assay was immunoSEQ multiplex PCR. D and trimming were read from the DNA, whereas the V and J calls and clone size are those reported in that table. The data show 250,000 to 350,000 clones, 70% to 90% seen once. Germline loops: CDR1 KGHDR, CDR2 SFDVKD. V was pared by 4 bases and J by 1 base, with 1 base of the junction left unmatched. The CDR3 has 14 residues. The data derive from a study of blood T cell repertoires in COVID-19. Background on the study: COVID-19 samples, acute and convalescent, were from the United States, Italy and Spain. Sample material is recorded as cDNA or gDNA derived from T cells, B-cell-depleted T cells, or PBMCs.

The chain joins TRBV24-1 to TRBJ2-3; TRBD1 agrees at 7 bases. This TCR was sampled from a man aged 18 to 29 with active or convalescent COVID-19. The sequenced sample was peripheral blood. The CDR3 region is CATSETGRTDTQYF. CDR3 bases: TGTGCCACCAGTGAGACAGGGCGCACAGATACGCAGTATTTT.